This T cell receptor beta chain was documented in a study of T cells after yellow fever vaccination. Study context: It was SMART-Seq v4 Ultra Low Input that prepared the fractions with low cell numbers. Findings of the study overall: The secondary T-cell response peaked on day 5, not day 15, but was weaker. Post-booster reappearance was seen for most primary-vaccination clones (roughly 96% CD4, 75% to 90% CD8).

Concerning this clonotype itself: Antigen: not known.

Production of TCR cDNA was by 5'RACE template switching, which also added a universal primer site and UMIs. TCRdb fed the 5' RACE reads into MiXCR, producing one record per CDR3 protein. The sample includes nearly 350,000 distinct CDR3 sequences, roughly 8% of them seen just once. Germline CDR1 SGDLS, CDR2 YYNGEE. The length of the CDR3 is 15 residues. V lost 0 bases to trimming and J lost 4 bases, with 13 bases between them. The specimen was PBMCs, collected 45 days after the first yellow fever vaccination. V usage is TRBV9 and J usage is TRBJ1-2, with D possibly being TRBD1 (5 bases). The receptor comes from a man between 18 and 35 years old who received the YFV17D yellow fever vaccine. This CDR3 is CASSVATWGFYGYTF. The CDR3 nucleotides are TGTGCCAGCAGCGTAGCGACATGGGGCTTCTATGGCTACACCTTC.